Listed below are T cell receptor beta chains from one sample, sequenced in a study of blood T cell repertoires in COVID-19. Profiled with immunoSEQ multiplex PCR; TCRdb holds only in-frame clones, not every one. This table holds 65,000 to 95,000 clones, around 78% found once. Sample: peripheral blood. Receptor source: a man aged 55-75 years with COVID-19, enrolled during active disease. Both conserved end residues are part of each CDR3. D genes are given only for firm matches. Where a row states a size, it is once, few, many or the class of an expanded clone; other rows omit it.

D gene: TRBD1; clone size: few; V gene: TRBV2; J gene: TRBJ1-5; CDR3 protein: CASSWGQGAGQPQHF; CDR3 DNA: TGTGCCAGCAGCTGGGGACAGGGGGCTGGACAGCCCCAGCATTTT
D gene: TRBD1; clone size: -; V gene: TRBV29-1; J gene: TRBJ1-2; CDR3 protein: CSADDRGYGYTF; CDR3 DNA: TGCAGCGCGGACGACAGGGGATATGGCTACACCTTC
D gene: -; clone size: -; V gene: TRBV5-1; J gene: TRBJ2-7; CDR3 protein: CASSRGGGGYEQYF; CDR3 DNA: TGCGCCAGCAGCCGCGGGGGAGGGGGCTACGAGCAGTACTTC
D gene: TRBD1; clone size: -; V gene: TRBV5-1; J gene: TRBJ2-3; CDR3 protein: CASSLGQGAGRDTQYF; CDR3 DNA: TGCGCCAGCAGCTTGGGACAGGGGGCTGGTAGGGATACGCAGTATTTT
D gene: -; clone size: -; V gene: TRBV18; J gene: TRBJ2-7; CDR3 protein: CASSPRRTGTYEQYF; CDR3 DNA: TGTGCCAGCTCACCACGCCGAACGGGGACCTACGAGCAGTACTTC
D gene: TRBD2; clone size: -; V gene: TRBV5-1; J gene: TRBJ2-5; CDR3 protein: CASSGTSGSGETQYF; CDR3 DNA: TGCGCCAGCAGCGGGACTAGCGGGAGCGGAGAGACCCAGTACTTC
D gene: -; clone size: once; V gene: TRBV5-1; J gene: TRBJ2-3; CDR3 protein: CASSWGLSEDTQYF; CDR3 DNA: TGCGCCAGCAGCTGGGGACTCTCTGAGGATACGCAGTATTTT
D gene: -; clone size: -; V gene: TRBV19; J gene: TRBJ1-1; CDR3 protein: CASSIPGQSRGNTEAFF; CDR3 DNA: TGTGCCAGTAGTATTCCGGGACAAAGTAGGGGGAACACTGAAGCTTTCTTT
D gene: -; clone size: few; V gene: TRBV29-1; J gene: TRBJ1-2; CDR3 protein: CSGETGWGSGYTF; CDR3 DNA: TGCAGCGGAGAGACAGGTTGGGGCTCAGGCTACACCTTC
D gene: -; clone size: -; V gene: TRBV21-1; J gene: TRBJ2-2; CDR3 protein: CAQRADRENTGELFF; CDR3 DNA: TGTGCCCAACGCGCGGACAGAGAGAACACCGGGGAGCTGTTTTTT
D gene: -; clone size: once; V gene: TRBV15; J gene: TRBJ1-2; CDR3 protein: CATSRGLRGSGYTF; CDR3 DNA: TGTGCCACCAGCAGGGGACTGCGGGGCAGTGGCTACACCTTC
D gene: -; clone size: -; V gene: TRBV5-8; J gene: TRBJ1-1; CDR3 protein: CASSRYSDTEAFF; CDR3 DNA: TGTGCCAGCAGCCGATACAGTGACACTGAAGCTTTCTTT
D gene: TRBD2; clone size: once; V gene: TRBV19; J gene: TRBJ2-5; CDR3 protein: CASSSGRGQETQYF; CDR3 DNA: TGTGCCAGTAGTAGCGGGAGAGGGCAAGAGACCCAGTACTTC
D gene: -; clone size: -; V gene: TRBV19; J gene: TRBJ2-5; CDR3 protein: CASGHLQETQYF; CDR3 DNA: TGTGCCAGCGGACATCTCCAAGAGACCCAGTACTTC
D gene: TRBD1; clone size: -; V gene: TRBV3-1/TRBV3-2; J gene: TRBJ2-2; CDR3 protein: CASRGTGLINTGELFF; CDR3 DNA: TGTGCCAGCAGGGGGACAGGGTTGATCAACACCGGGGAGCTGTTTTTT
D gene: -; clone size: once; V gene: TRBV6-2/TRBV6-3; J gene: TRBJ2-3; CDR3 protein: CASSLLLRTDTQYF; CDR3 DNA: TGTGCCAGCAGTTTACTACTTCGCACAGATACGCAGTATTTT
D gene: -; clone size: -; V gene: TRBV11-3; J gene: TRBJ2-2; CDR3 protein: CASRDTVWGELFF; CDR3 DNA: TGTGCCAGCCGGGATACTGTATGGGGGGAGCTGTTTTTT
D gene: TRBD1; clone size: -; V gene: TRBV5-5; J gene: TRBJ2-5; CDR3 protein: CASSKPGGGETQYF; CDR3 DNA: TGTGCCAGCAGCAAACCAGGGGGCGGCGAGACCCAGTACTTC
D gene: -; clone size: -; V gene: TRBV27; J gene: TRBJ2-3; CDR3 protein: CASSNSIQGTDTQYF; CDR3 DNA: TGTGCCAGCAGTAACAGCATCCAAGGCACAGATACGCAGTATTTT